Reported below is one TCR beta chain. Its antigen is still unknown. The sample is drawn from a study of tumor and adjacent non-tumor tissue in lung cancer. Findings and limits, study-wide: Patients with more diverse tumor TCRs had worse survival. Tumor repertoires had a smaller top 100 clone share than normal lung.

Germline V CDR1 and CDR2: MNHEY, SVGAGI. The V end was cut by 6 bases, the J end by 7 bases, with 15 bases between. This CDR3 spans 13 amino acids. TCRbeta libraries were built with three rounds of nested PCR, modified from ARM-PCR. MiXCR, applied by TCRdb to the multiplex PCR reads, yields one record per CDR3 protein. Among approximately 100,000 distinct CDR3 sequences listed, more than 55% were seen once. No cell sorting was done before RNA was extracted from the tissue. More than 3 cm separated this lung sample from the edge of the tumor. Newly diagnosed lung cancer patients had thoracic surgery in China, August–late 2014, without prior chemotherapy.

The J gene is TRBJ1-2, the V gene TRBV6-5; D ambiguous. The receptor was derived from a man younger than 40 with non-small cell lung cancer. The sequenced material came from distant non-tumor lung tissue. For the CDR3, the DNA is TGTGCCAGCAGACCTACCTGGATAGGTGGCTACACCTTC. Translating gives CASRPTWIGGYTF.